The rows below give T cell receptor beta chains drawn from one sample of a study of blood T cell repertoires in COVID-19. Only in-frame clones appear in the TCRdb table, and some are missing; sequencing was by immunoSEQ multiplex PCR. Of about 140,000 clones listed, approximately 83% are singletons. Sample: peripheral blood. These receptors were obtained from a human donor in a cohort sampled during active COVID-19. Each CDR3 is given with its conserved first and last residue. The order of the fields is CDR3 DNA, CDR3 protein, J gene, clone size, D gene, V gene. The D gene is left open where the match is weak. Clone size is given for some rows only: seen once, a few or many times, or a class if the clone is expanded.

cdr3_nt: TGCGCCAGCAGCTTTAAACTAAGGACAGGGGGGGACACTGAAGCTTTCTTT; cdr3_aa: CASSFKLRTGGDTEAFF; j_call: TRBJ1-1; clone_size: few; d_call: TRBD1; v_call: TRBV5-1
cdr3_nt: TGTGCCAGCAGCTCTTACAAGGGGCTCGGGACTGAAGCTTTCTTT; cdr3_aa: CASSSYKGLGTEAFF; j_call: TRBJ1-1; clone_size: NA; d_call: NA; v_call: TRBV14
cdr3_nt: TGTGCCAGCAGTTCGAGGACTAGCGGGAGAGATGAGCAGTTCTTC; cdr3_aa: CASSSRTSGRDEQFF; j_call: TRBJ2-1; clone_size: NA; d_call: TRBD2; v_call: TRBV27
cdr3_nt: TGTGCCAGCAGCTCTCGGACAGGGACGGCGAACACCGGGGAGCTGTTTTTT; cdr3_aa: CASSSRTGTANTGELFF; j_call: TRBJ2-2; clone_size: NA; d_call: TRBD1; v_call: TRBV7-9
cdr3_nt: TGTGCCAGCTCACCACCGTGGACAAACACTGAAGCTTTCTTT; cdr3_aa: CASSPPWTNTEAFF; j_call: TRBJ1-1; clone_size: NA; d_call: NA; v_call: TRBV18
cdr3_nt: TGTGCCTCAAAAACCCCGGGGGAGACCCAGTACTTC; cdr3_aa: CASKTPGETQYF; j_call: TRBJ2-5; clone_size: NA; d_call: NA; v_call: TRBV19
cdr3_nt: TGTGCCAGCAGCCATGGTAGCGGGATCGACGAGCAGTACTTC; cdr3_aa: CASSHGSGIDEQYF; j_call: TRBJ2-7; clone_size: NA; d_call: TRBD2; v_call: TRBV5-4
cdr3_nt: TGTGCCAGCAGCCCGATTCCGGTCGGCACAGATACGCAGTATTTT; cdr3_aa: CASSPIPVGTDTQYF; j_call: TRBJ2-3; clone_size: NA; d_call: NA; v_call: TRBV5-4
cdr3_nt: TGTGCCAGCAGCGGTGGGACAGGGGGCACGAAAGCGGAACCCTACGAGCAGTACTTC; cdr3_aa: CASSGGTGGTKAEPYEQYF; j_call: TRBJ2-7; clone_size: NA; d_call: TRBD1; v_call: TRBV6-8
cdr3_nt: TGTGCCGCGACTAGCGGGAGTTATACGCAGTATTTT; cdr3_aa: CAATSGSYTQYF; j_call: TRBJ2-3; clone_size: NA; d_call: TRBD2; v_call: TRBV6-5
cdr3_nt: TGTGCCAGCAGTGAATATCGGAGGGGGGGGTACGAGCAGTACTTC; cdr3_aa: CASSEYRRGGYEQYF; j_call: TRBJ2-7; clone_size: NA; d_call: NA; v_call: TRBV25-1